This T cell receptor beta chain comes out of a study of T cell responses to AZD1222 COVID-19 vaccine. Findings of the study overall: The donor cohort was predominantly white British with a female majority, and clonal diversity may have been underestimated. Researchers took repertoire samples only after the peak T cell response had come.

The CDR3 covers 14 residues. With 4 bases clipped from V and 6 bases from J, the junction kept 9 bases outside the gene matches. Germline-derived CDR1 and CDR2 are MGHRA and YSYEKL. Generated by immunoSEQ multiplex PCR, the TCRdb table keeps only in-frame clones and is missing some. The sample shows about 110,000 clones, approximately 90% of them seen only once. For this clone: Its antigen is as yet unknown.

This receptor was obtained from an adult in good health. This sample comprised peripheral blood, obtained on day 0 of MenACWY control vaccination. The V and J genes are TRBV4-1 and TRBJ2-7; TRBD2 matches at 7 bases. DNA for the CDR3: TGCGCCAGCAGCCGAGGACTAGTCGAGGGCGAGCAGTACTTC. Amino acids: CASSRGLVEGEQYF.